This is a list of T cell receptor beta chains from one sample in a study of response to subunit inactivated influenza vaccine. In TCRdb, the RT-PCR reads were re-called with MiXCR into one record per CDR3 protein. In the table there are roughly 780,000 distinct CDR3 sequences, roughly 18% of which are singletons. The sample was PBMCs from blood, taken 4 to 6 days after vaccination. Receptors originate from a man aged 50-59 years who received an inactivated influenza vaccine. The conserved cysteine and the conserved F or W are not part of the CDR3 here.

J	V	CDR3
TRBJ2-5	TRBV15	ATSRQSLGEETQY
TRBJ1-3	TRBV4-1	ASSQVVGRNSGNTIY
TRBJ1-1	TRBV30	AWNRVLRGTEAF
TRBJ2-3	TRBV6-2/TRBV6-3	ASSPGTSFTQY
TRBJ1-1	TRBV12-3/TRBV12-4	ASSFSHRGVKGAF
TRBJ1-5	TRBV9	ASSVGQGQGGPQH
TRBJ1-4	TRBV2	ASSEGFTNEKLF
TRBJ2-7	TRBV7-9	ASSLSGGMQKGEQY
TRBJ1-1	TRBV6-5	ASSYSPGRGVTEAF
TRBJ2-7	TRBV6-1	ASTRAAGGTWEQY
TRBJ1-5	TRBV10-3	AIRSGVGQPQH
TRBJ1-4	TRBV9	ASSVGAGGSEKLF
TRBJ2-2	TRBV5-6	ASSSAGGNVRTGELF
TRBJ2-1	TRBV12-3/TRBV12-4	ASSQDRGEYNEQF
TRBJ2-7	TRBV27	ASSLRARGEQY
TRBJ2-1	TRBV20-1	SARDPGTRSYNEQF